This T cell receptor beta chain was observed in a study of vaccination effects on CD4 cells after COVID-19. Overall study: It was a median of 72 days after the second dose that post-vaccine samples were obtained. Study outcomes and limitations: Healthy vaccinees showed cross-reactivity with common cold coronaviruses in only 1 of 255 vaccine-induced clones.

Before sequencing, viral peptide pools were used by the ViraFEST assay to expand antigen-specific CD4+ T cells. Once cultured for roughly 10 days, the cells underwent separation to obtain CD4+ T cells. Two doses of BNT162b2 or mRNA-1273 vaccine were administered to participants. Vaccine recipients, nucleocapsid antibody negative, had no prior SARS-CoV-2 infection. Half-medium changes using IL-2 medium occurred on days 3 and 7. Sequencing was performed with immunoSEQ multiplex PCR; in TCRdb, only in-frame clones are kept and a portion is missing. This sample yields fewer than 40,000 clones, of which 82% are seen a single time; 2% belongs to the top ten. On this clone itself: What it recognizes is unknown.

With V trimmed by 3 bases and J by 3 bases, 8 bases remained unmatched. Germline loops: CDR1 LGHDT, CDR2 YNNKEL (reference sequence). The CDR3 is 16 residues long. This chain uses TRBV3-1 (or the pseudogene TRBV3-2) with TRBJ2-5; the match to TRBD1 covers 9 bases. The sequenced sample was CD4+ T cells from PBMCs cultured with HCoV-NL63 spike peptides, obtained after COVID-19 vaccination. The receptor was derived from a human donor who received a COVID-19 vaccine. Some clones in this sample may be carry-over from other donors' samples. The CDR3 loop reads CASSQGQGLQEETQYF. In nucleotides, the CDR3 is TGTGCCAGCAGCCAGGGACAGGGTCTACAAGAAGAGACCCAGTACTTC.